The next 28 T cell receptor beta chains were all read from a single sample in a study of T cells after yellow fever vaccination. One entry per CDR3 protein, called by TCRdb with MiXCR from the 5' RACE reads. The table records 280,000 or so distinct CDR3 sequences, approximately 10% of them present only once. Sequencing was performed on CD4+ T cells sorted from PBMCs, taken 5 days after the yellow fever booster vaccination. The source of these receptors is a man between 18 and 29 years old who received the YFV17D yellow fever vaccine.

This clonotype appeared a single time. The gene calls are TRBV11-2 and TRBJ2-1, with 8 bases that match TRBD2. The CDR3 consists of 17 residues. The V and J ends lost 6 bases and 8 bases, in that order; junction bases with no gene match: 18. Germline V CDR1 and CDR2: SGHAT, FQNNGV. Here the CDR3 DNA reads TGTGCCAGCAGACCATCGATATTCGGGGGGGCGCGGGATGAGCAGTTCTTC. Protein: CASRPSIFGGARDEQFF.

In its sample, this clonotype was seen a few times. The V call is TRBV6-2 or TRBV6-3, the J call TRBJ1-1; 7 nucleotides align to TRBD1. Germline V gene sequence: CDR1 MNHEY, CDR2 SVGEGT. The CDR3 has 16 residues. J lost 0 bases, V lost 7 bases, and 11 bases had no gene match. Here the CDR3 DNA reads TGTGCCAGCACTTTCCGGGACAGAATCATGAACACTGAAGCTTTCTTT. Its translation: CASTFRDRIMNTEAFF.

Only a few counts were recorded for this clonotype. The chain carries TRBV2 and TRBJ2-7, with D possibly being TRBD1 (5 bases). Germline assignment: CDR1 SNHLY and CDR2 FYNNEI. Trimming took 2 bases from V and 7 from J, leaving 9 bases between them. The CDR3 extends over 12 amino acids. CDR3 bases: TGTGCCAGCAGTGAATTACAGGCAGAGCAGTACGTC. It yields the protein CASSELQAEQYV.

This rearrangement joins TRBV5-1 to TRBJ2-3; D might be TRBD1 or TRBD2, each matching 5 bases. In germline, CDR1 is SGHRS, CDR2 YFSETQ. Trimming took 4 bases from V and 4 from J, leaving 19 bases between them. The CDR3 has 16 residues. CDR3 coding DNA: TGCGCCAGCAGCGACCAGGGAGTTGGGTCCGCAGATACGCAGTATTTT. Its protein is CASSDQGVGSADTQYF.

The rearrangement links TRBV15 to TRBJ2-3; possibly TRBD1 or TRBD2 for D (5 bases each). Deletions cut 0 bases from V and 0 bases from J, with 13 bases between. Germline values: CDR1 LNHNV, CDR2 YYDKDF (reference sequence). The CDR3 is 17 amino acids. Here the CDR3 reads CATSRDSGGGSTDTQYF. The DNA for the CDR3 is TGTGCCACCAGCAGAGATAGTGGGGGTGGGAGCACAGATACGCAGTATTTT.

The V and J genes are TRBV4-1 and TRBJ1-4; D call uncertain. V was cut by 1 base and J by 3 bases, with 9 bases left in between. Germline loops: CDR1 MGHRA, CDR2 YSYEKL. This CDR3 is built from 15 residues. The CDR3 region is CASSQGGYSNEKLFF. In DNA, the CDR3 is TGCGCCAGCAGCCAAGGGGGTTATTCTAATGAAAAACTGTTTTTT.

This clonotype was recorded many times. The CDR3 sequence: CSASRQNNSPLHF. The CDR3 DNA sequence: TGCAGTGCTAGCCGGCAGAATAATTCACCCCTCCACTTT. The rearrangement links TRBV20-1 to TRBJ1-6; D is ambiguous. Germline V CDR1 and CDR2: DFQATT, SNEGSKA (reference sequence). The V and J ends lost 3 bases and 5 bases respectively, with 8 bases between them. This CDR3 has 13 amino acids.

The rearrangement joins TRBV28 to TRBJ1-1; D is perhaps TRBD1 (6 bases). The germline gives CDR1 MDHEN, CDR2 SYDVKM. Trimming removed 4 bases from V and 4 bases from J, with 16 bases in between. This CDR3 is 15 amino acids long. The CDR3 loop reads CASSSAGAGVTEAFF. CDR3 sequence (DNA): TGTGCCAGCAGTTCCGCGGGGGCGGGTGTCACTGAAGCTTTCTTT. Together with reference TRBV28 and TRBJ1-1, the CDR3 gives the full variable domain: DVKVTQSSRYLVKRTGEKVFLECVQDMDHENMFWYRQDPGLGLRLIYFSYDVKMKEKGDIPEGYSVSREKKERFSLILESASTNQTSMYLCASSSAGAGVTEAFFGQGTRLTVV.

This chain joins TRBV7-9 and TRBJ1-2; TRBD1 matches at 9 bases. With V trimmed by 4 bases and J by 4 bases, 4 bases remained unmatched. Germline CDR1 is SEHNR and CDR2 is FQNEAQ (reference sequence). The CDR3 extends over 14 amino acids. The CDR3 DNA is TGTGCCAGCAGCTGGACAGGGGCGGTCTATGGCTACACCTTC. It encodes CASSWTGAVYGYTF. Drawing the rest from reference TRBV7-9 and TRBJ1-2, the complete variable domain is DTGVSQNPRHKITKRGQNVTFRCDPISEHNRLYWYRQTLGQGPEFLTYFQNEAQLEKSRLLSDRFSAERPKGSFSTLEIQRTEQGDSAMYLCASSWTGAVYGYTFGSGTRLTVV.

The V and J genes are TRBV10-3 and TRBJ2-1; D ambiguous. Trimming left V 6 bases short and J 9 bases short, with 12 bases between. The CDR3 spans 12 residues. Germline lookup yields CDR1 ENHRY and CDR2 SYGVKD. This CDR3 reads CAIRVTRGEQFF. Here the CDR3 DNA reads TGTGCCATCAGAGTGACCAGAGGTGAGCAGTTCTTC.

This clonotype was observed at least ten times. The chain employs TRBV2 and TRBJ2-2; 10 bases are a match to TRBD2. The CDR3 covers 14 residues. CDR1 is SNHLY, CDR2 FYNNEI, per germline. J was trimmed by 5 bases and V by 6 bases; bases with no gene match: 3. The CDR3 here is CASSILAGTGELFF. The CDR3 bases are TGTGCCAGCAGCATACTAGCGGGGACCGGGGAGCTGTTTTTT.

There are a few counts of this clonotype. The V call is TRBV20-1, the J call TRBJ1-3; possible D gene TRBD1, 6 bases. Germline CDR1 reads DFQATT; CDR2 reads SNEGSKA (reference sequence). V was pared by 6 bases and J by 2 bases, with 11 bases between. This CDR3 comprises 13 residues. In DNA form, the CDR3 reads TGCAGTGCGCGAGGACAGCCTGGAAACACCATATATTTT. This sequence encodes CSARGQPGNTIYF.

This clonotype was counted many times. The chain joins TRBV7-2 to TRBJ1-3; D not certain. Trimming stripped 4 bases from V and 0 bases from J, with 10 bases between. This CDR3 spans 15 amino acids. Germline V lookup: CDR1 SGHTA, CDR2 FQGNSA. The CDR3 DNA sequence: TGTGCCAGCAGCTCGGACGGATTCTCTGGAAACACCATATATTTT. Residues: CASSSDGFSGNTIYF.

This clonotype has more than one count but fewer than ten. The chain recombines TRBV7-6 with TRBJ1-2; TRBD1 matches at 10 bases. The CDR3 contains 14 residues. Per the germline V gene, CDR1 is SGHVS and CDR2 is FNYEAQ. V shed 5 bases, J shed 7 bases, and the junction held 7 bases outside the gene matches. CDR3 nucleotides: TGTGCCAGCAGCCCTAGACAGGGGGCGCGTGGCTACACCTTC. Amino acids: CASSPRQGARGYTF.

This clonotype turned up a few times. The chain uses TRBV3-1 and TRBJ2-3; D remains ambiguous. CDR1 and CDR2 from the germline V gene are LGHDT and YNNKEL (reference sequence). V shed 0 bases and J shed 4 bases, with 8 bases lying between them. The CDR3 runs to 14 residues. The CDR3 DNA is TGTGCCAGCAGCCAAGATGTGGTCCCAGATACGCAGTATTTT. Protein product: CASSQDVVPDTQYF.

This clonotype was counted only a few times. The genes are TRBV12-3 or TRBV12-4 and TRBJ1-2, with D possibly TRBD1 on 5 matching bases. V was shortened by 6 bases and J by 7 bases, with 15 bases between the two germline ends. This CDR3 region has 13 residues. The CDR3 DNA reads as TGTGCCAGCAGCGCAGCCGGGACCGGTGGCTACACCTTC. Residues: CASSAAGTGGYTF.

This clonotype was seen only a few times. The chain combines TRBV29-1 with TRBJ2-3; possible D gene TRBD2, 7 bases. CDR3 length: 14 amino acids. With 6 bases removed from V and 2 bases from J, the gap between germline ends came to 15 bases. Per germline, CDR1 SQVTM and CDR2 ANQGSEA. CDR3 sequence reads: CSVEGRGNTDTQYF. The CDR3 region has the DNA TGCAGCGTCGAGGGGAGGGGGAACACAGATACGCAGTATTTT.

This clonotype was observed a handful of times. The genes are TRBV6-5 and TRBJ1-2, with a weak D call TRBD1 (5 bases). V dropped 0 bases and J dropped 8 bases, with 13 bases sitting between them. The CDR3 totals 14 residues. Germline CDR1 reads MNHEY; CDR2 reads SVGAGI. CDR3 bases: TGTGCCAGCAGTTACTCGGGCGCAGGGTACGGCTACACCTTC. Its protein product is CASSYSGAGYGYTF.

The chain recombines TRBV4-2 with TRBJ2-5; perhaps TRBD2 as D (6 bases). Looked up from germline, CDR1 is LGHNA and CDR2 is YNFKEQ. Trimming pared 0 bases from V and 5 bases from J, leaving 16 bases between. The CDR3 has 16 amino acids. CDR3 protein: CASSQDVRGTYETQYF. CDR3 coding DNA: TGTGCCAGCAGCCAAGATGTCCGGGGGACTTACGAGACCCAGTACTTC.

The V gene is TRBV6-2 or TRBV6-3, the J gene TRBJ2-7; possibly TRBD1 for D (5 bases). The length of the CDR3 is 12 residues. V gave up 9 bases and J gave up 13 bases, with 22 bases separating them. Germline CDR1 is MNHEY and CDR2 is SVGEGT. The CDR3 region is CASRGWGSRDYF. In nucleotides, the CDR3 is TGTGCCAGTAGGGGATGGGGAAGCAGGGATTACTTC.

CDR3 sequence: CASSSQVYEQFF. The CDR3 DNA reads as TGTGCCAGCAGTTCACAGGTGTATGAGCAGTTCTTC. The chain has TRBV28 and TRBJ2-1, with a tentative D call TRBD1 (5 bases). This CDR3 has 12 amino acids. Germline CDR1 reads MDHEN; CDR2 reads SYDVKM. Trimming took off 4 bases at V and 8 bases at J, with 9 bases between the two ends.

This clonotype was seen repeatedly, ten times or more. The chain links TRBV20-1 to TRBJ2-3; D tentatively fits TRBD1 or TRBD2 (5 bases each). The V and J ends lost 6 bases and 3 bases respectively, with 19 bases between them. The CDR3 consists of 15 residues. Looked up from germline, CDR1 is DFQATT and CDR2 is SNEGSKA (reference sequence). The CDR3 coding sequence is TGCAGTGCCCCCCCTGGGGGATCTTCGACAGATACGCAGTATTTT. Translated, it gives CSAPPGGSSTDTQYF.

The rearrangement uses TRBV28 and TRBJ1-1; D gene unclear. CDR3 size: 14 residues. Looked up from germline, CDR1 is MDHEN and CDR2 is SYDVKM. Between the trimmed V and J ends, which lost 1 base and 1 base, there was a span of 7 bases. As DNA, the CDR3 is TGTGCCAGCAGTTTATCACAGCAGAACACTGAAGCTTTCTTT. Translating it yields CASSLSQQNTEAFF.

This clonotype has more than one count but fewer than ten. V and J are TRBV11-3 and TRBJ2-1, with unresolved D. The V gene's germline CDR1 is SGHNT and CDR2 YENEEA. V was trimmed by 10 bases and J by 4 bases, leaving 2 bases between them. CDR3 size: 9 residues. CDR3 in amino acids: CAIYNEQFF. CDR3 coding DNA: TGTGCCATATACAATGAGCAGTTCTTC.

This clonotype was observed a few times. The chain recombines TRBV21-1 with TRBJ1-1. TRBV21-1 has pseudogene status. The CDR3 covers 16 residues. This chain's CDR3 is CASSKVQGGRNTEAFF. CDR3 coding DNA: TGTGCCAGCAGCAAAGTCCAGGGAGGGCGAAACACTGAAGCTTTCTTT.

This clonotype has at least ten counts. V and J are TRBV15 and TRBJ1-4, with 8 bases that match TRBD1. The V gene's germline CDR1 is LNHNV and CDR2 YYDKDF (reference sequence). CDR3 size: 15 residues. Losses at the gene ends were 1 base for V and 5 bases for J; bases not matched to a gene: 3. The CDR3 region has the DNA TGTGCCACCAGCAGAGGACAGGGGTTAAATGAAAAACTGTTTTTT. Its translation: CATSRGQGLNEKLFF.

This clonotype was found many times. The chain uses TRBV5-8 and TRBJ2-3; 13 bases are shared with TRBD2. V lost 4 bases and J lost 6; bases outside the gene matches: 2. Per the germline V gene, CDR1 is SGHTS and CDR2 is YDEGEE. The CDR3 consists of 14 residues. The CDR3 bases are TGTGCCAGCAGCCTACTAGCGGGGGGGGATACGCAGTATTTT. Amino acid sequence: CASSLLAGGDTQYF.

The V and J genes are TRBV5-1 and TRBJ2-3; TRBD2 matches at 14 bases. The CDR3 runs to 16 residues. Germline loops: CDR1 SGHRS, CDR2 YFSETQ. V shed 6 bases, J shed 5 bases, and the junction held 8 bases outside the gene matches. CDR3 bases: TGCGCCAGCACCGAGACTAGCGGGGGGGCCTTAGATACGCAGTATTTT. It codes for CASTETSGGALDTQYF.